A single sample is the source of the 25 T cell receptor beta chains below, sequenced in a study of blood T cell repertoires in COVID-19. TCRdb keeps only in-frame clones here, not all; method: immunoSEQ multiplex PCR. This table holds 130,000 or so clones, over 75% found once. The sample consisted of peripheral blood. The receptor source for this set is a human donor in a cohort sampled during active COVID-19.

Turning to this clone: The junction and the germline gene differ at one end; a read error may be behind it. The chain employs TRBV20-1 and TRBJ1-2; D ambiguous. Germline V gives CDR1 DFQATT, CDR2 SNEGSKA (reference sequence). The CDR3 totals 9 residues. The chain's CDR3 is CSPSGGYTF. The CDR3 nucleotides read TGCAGTCCTAGCGGTGGCTACACCTTC.

The chain couples TRBV6-5 to TRBJ1-1; D gene unclear. V lost 7 bases, J lost 7 bases, and 13 bases lay in between. The V gene's germline CDR1 is MNHEY and CDR2 SVGAGI. The length of the CDR3 is 12 residues. The CDR3 loop reads CASNEGPGEAFF. CDR3 bases: TGTGCCAGCAACGAAGGTCCAGGTGAAGCTTTCTTT.

This sequence joins TRBV16 and TRBJ2-1, with D possibly TRBD2 on 6 matching bases. The CDR3 totals 19 residues. The germline CDR1 and CDR2 sequences are KGHSY and FQNENV. V was trimmed by 1 base and J by 1 base, leaving 20 bases between them. The chain's CDR3 is CASSQLTGVSVDSYNEQFF. CDR3 in DNA: TGTGCCAGCAGCCAATTGACGGGAGTGAGTGTCGATTCCTACAATGAGCAGTTCTTC.

V is TRBV5-1 and J is TRBJ1-1; 7 bases agree with TRBD1. The ends lost 6 bases at V and 4 bases at J; junction bases unmatched: 15. CDR3 size: 16 residues. Per the germline V gene, CDR1 is SGHRS and CDR2 is YFSETQ. CDR3 coding DNA: TGCGCCAGCAAGACAGGGTTTCGGGGATTGAGCACTGAAGCTTTCTTT. It specifies CASKTGFRGLSTEAFF. The full variable domain, its missing parts supplied by reference TRBV5-1 and TRBJ1-1, is KAGVTQTPRYLIKTRGQQVTLSCSPISGHRSVSWYQQTPGQGLQFLFEYFSETQRNKGNFPGRFSGRQFSNSRSEMNVSTLELGDSALYLCASKTGFRGLSTEAFFGQGTRLTVV.

The V and J genes are TRBV27 and TRBJ2-4, with a tentative D call TRBD1 (5 bases). Per the germline V gene, CDR1 is MNHEY and CDR2 is SMNVEV (reference sequence). Trimming took off 5 bases at V and 0 bases at J, with 17 bases between the two ends. There are 17 residues in the CDR3. The CDR3 region is CASSPQITGLAKNIQYF. The DNA for the CDR3 is TGTGCCAGCAGTCCACAGATCACAGGCCTAGCCAAAAACATTCAGTACTTC.

This clone occurred once. The rearrangement uses TRBV7-8 and TRBJ1-1; no definite D call. Trimming removed 5 bases from V and 5 bases from J, with 6 bases in between. The CDR3 is 11 residues long. Germline V gene data show CDR1 as SGHVS and CDR2 as FQNEAQ. The CDR3 coding sequence is TGTGCCAGCAGCCCGGGGACTGAAGCTTTCTTT. Its translation: CASSPGTEAFF.

The gene calls are TRBV5-1 and TRBJ2-7; maybe TRBD1 (6 bases). The CDR3 is made up of 13 amino acids. The germline V and J ends were trimmed by 0 bases and 5 bases, with 9 bases remaining between them. Germline CDR1 SGHRS, CDR2 YFSETQ. The CDR3 loop is CASSLAQGNEQYF. CDR3 nucleotide sequence: TGCGCCAGCAGCTTGGCGCAGGGGAACGAGCAGTACTTC. The whole variable domain, filled in from reference TRBV5-1 and TRBJ2-7, reads KAGVTQTPRYLIKTRGQQVTLSCSPISGHRSVSWYQQTPGQGLQFLFEYFSETQRNKGNFPGRFSGRQFSNSRSEMNVSTLELGDSALYLCASSLAQGNEQYFGPGTRLTVT.

The rearrangement uses TRBV7-9 and TRBJ2-1, with D unclear. V was pared by 3 bases and J by 8 bases, with 8 bases between. The CDR3 runs 12 residues. Per the germline V gene, CDR1 is SEHNR and CDR2 is FQNEAQ (reference sequence). CDR3 protein: CASSFTSDEQFF. CDR3 in DNA: TGTGCCAGCAGCTTTACCAGCGATGAGCAGTTCTTC.

This clone was recorded once. This sequence joins TRBV18 and TRBJ2-5, with 13 positions matching TRBD2. The CDR3 has 14 amino acids. The J segment lost 7 bases and the V segment lost 4 bases, leaving 3 bases of the junction unmatched. In germline, CDR1 is KGHSH, CDR2 LQKENI. The DNA of the CDR3 is TGTGCCAGCTCACTCGGACTAGCGGGAGTGACCCAGTACTTC. Amino acids: CASSLGLAGVTQYF.

This clone was counted a single time. The chain couples TRBV30 to TRBJ1-3; 8 bases agree with TRBD1. Germline values: CDR1 GTSNPN, CDR2 SVGIG (reference sequence). The CDR3 consists of 13 residues. The junction had 4 bases not matched to a gene; V was cut back by 1 base and J by 8 bases. The CDR3 reads CAWSGQGRDTIYF. In DNA form, the CDR3 reads TGTGCCTGGAGTGGACAGGGGCGGGACACCATATATTTT.

The chain joins TRBV4-1 to TRBJ2-5, with 8 nucleotides matching TRBD1. The V segment lost 0 bases and the J segment 5 bases; nucleotides outside the gene matches: 5. CDR1 MGHRA and CDR2 YSYEKL come from the germline V gene. The CDR3 spans 15 residues. The CDR3 nucleotides are TGCGCCAGCAGCCAAGATCCAGGGGGCGCGGAGACCCAGTACTTC. Protein: CASSQDPGGAETQYF.

This clone was detected many times. The V call is TRBV5-1, the J call TRBJ1-3, with TRBD1 identical over 7 bases. This CDR3 is built from 16 residues. Unmatched junction bases numbered 9, after V lost 4 bases and J lost 2 bases. Germline assignment: CDR1 SGHRS and CDR2 YFSETQ. Written as DNA, the CDR3 is TGCGCCAGCAGCAGGCAGACAGGGAGCCCTGGAAACACCATATATTTT. Its translation: CASSRQTGSPGNTIYF. Variable domain in full (rest from reference TRBV5-1 and TRBJ1-3): KAGVTQTPRYLIKTRGQQVTLSCSPISGHRSVSWYQQTPGQGLQFLFEYFSETQRNKGNFPGRFSGRQFSNSRSEMNVSTLELGDSALYLCASSRQTGSPGNTIYFGEGSWLTVV.

The rearrangement joins TRBV9 to TRBJ2-1; D uncertain. Germline CDR1 SGDLS, CDR2 YYNGEE. V was cut by 4 bases and J by 8 bases, with 10 bases left in between. The CDR3 is 12 residues long. The CDR3 is CASSPRYDEQFF. CDR3 DNA: TGTGCCAGCAGCCCCCGGTACGATGAGCAGTTCTTC.

The chain combines TRBV7-3 with TRBJ2-1; 9 bases align to TRBD1. The CDR3 is made up of 14 amino acids. CDR1 and CDR2 (germline): SGHTA, FQGTGA. Trimming removed 5 bases from V and 7 bases from J; junction bases left unmatched: 6. The chain's CDR3 is CASSPTTGGNEQFF. The CDR3 bases are TGTGCCAGCAGCCCGACGACAGGGGGGAATGAGCAGTTCTTC.

The J gene is TRBJ1-3, the V gene TRBV3-1 (or the pseudogene TRBV3-2); D is unresolved. CDR3 length: 13 residues. CDR1 and CDR2 (germline): LGHDT, YNNKEL (reference sequence). Deletions cut 4 bases from V and 5 bases from J, with 9 bases between. DNA for the CDR3: TGTGCCAGCAGCCGAGGTAGAAGAAACACCATATATTTT. It codes for CASSRGRRNTIYF.

This chain connects TRBV19 to TRBJ2-2; D may be TRBD1 (6 bases). The CDR3 loop spans 13 amino acids. V was clipped by 6 bases and J by 6 bases, with 11 bases between them. Germline V gene data show CDR1 as LNHDA and CDR2 as SQIVND (reference sequence). The CDR3 reads CASRQGWAGELFF. CDR3 nucleotide sequence: TGTGCCAGTAGACAGGGTTGGGCCGGGGAGCTGTTTTTT. The variable domain in full, with the rest retrieved from reference TRBV19 and TRBJ2-2, is DGGITQSPKYLFRKEGQNVTLSCEQNLNHDAMYWYRQDPGQGLRLIYYSQIVNDFQKGDIAEGYSVSREKKESFPLTVTSAQKNPTAFYLCASRQGWAGELFFGEGSRLTVL.

J is TRBJ2-5 and V is TRBV7-8, with TRBD1 matching 9 bases. CDR3 length equals 14 residues. CDR1 is SGHVS and CDR2 is FQNEAQ in the germline V gene. The V segment lost 5 bases and the J segment 4 bases; nucleotides outside the gene matches: 5. CDR3 residues: CASSLGTGLETQYF. Written as DNA, the CDR3 is TGTGCCAGCAGCCTCGGGACAGGGCTAGAGACCCAGTACTTC.

The chain combines TRBV14 with TRBJ2-1, with D hard to call. The CDR3 spans 13 residues. Per germline, CDR1 SGHDN and CDR2 FVKESK. With 1 base removed from V and 2 bases from J, the gap between germline ends came to 3 bases. The CDR3 DNA follows: TGTGCCAGCAGCCAAGGGCCCTACAATGAGCAGTTCTTC. Its protein product is CASSQGPYNEQFF.

The J gene is TRBJ2-7, the V gene TRBV5-4; 14 nucleotides match TRBD2. Germline CDR1 and CDR2: SGHNT and YYREEE (reference sequence). With V trimmed by 0 bases and J by 6 bases, 5 bases remained unmatched. This CDR3 has 16 amino acids. The CDR3 region is CASSLGLAGGPREQYF. CDR3 DNA: TGTGCCAGCAGCTTGGGACTAGCGGGAGGGCCCCGCGAGCAGTACTTC.

This rearrangement joins TRBV28 to TRBJ2-7; 10 bases agree with TRBD2. The germline gives CDR1 MDHEN, CDR2 SYDVKM. J gave up 2 bases and V 2 bases, and 9 bases lay outside the gene matches. The CDR3 extends over 17 amino acids. The CDR3, as DNA: TGTGCCAGCAGTTTACCCAGGGGAGCGGGAGGGGCCTACGAGCAGTACTTC. This codes for CASSLPRGAGGAYEQYF.

V gene TRBV29-1 combines with J gene TRBJ2-7, with a tentative D call TRBD2 (5 bases). CDR3 length: 11 residues. Germline CDR1 reads SQVTM; CDR2 reads ANQGSEA. The ends were cut back, 4 bases at V and 6 bases at J, with 10 bases in the middle. CDR3 loop: CSVVGGGEQYF. In DNA form, the CDR3 reads TGCAGCGTTGTAGGAGGTGGCGAGCAGTACTTC.

CDR3 protein: CASSGSQGTTNEKLFF. The DNA of the CDR3 is TGTGCCAGCAGTGGTTCTCAGGGTACAACTAATGAAAAACTGTTTTTT. This chain links TRBV6-1 with TRBJ1-4; the D gene is possibly TRBD1 (5 bases). The germline V gene encodes CDR1 MNHNS and CDR2 SASEGT. The V gene lost 4 bases and the J gene lost 0 bases, with 12 bases spanning the gap. This CDR3 spans 16 amino acids.

The rearrangement uses TRBV19 and TRBJ1-2; 7 bases fit TRBD1. The junction had 13 bases not matched to a gene; V was cut back by 8 bases and J by 4 bases. Germline loops: CDR1 LNHDA, CDR2 SQIVND (reference sequence). There are 15 residues in the CDR3. The CDR3 sequence: CASARDSISLYGYTF. DNA of the CDR3: TGTGCCAGTGCCCGGGACAGCATTAGTCTCTATGGCTACACCTTC.

The V gene is TRBV5-6, the J gene TRBJ2-1; 9 nucleotides match TRBD1. The CDR3 consists of 15 residues. The germline V gene encodes CDR1 SGHDT and CDR2 YYEEEE. With 2 bases clipped from V and 7 bases from J, the junction kept 7 bases outside the gene matches. The CDR3 here is CASSFGTGYGNEQFF. The CDR3 nucleotides read TGTGCCAGCAGCTTCGGGACAGGGTATGGGAATGAGCAGTTCTTC.

This clone was found once. The V call is TRBV2, the J call TRBJ2-2; 9 bases align to TRBD2. Germline V gives CDR1 SNHLY, CDR2 FYNNEI. The CDR3 is 17 residues long. The V and J ends lost 4 bases and 0 bases, in that order; junction bases with no gene match: 6. The CDR3 loop reads CASSGPAGGPNTGELFF. The DNA of the CDR3 is TGTGCCAGCAGTGGGCCAGCGGGAGGACCGAACACCGGGGAGCTGTTTTTT. The full variable domain, completed using reference TRBV2 and TRBJ2-2, is EPEVTQTPSHQVTQMGQEVILRCVPISNHLYFYWYRQILGQKVEFLVSFYNNEISEKSEIFDDQFSVERPDGSNFTLKIRSTKLEDSAMYFCASSGPAGGPNTGELFFGEGSRLTVL.